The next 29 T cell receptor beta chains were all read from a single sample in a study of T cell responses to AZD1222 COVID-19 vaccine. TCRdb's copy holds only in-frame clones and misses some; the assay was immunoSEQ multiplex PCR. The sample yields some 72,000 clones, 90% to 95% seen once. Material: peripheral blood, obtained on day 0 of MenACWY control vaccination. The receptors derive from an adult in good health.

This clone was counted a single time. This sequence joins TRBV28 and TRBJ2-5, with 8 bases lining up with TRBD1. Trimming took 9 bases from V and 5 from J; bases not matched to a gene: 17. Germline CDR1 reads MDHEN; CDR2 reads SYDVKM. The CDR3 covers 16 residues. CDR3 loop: CASTPGGTGKRETQYF. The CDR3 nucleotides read TGTGCCAGTACTCCTGGGGGGACAGGAAAGAGGGAGACCCAGTACTTC.

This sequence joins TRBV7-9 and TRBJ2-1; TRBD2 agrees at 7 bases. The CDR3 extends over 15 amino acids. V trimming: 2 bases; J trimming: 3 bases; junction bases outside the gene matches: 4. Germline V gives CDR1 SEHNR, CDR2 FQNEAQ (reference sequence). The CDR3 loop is CASSLTGGVYNEQFF. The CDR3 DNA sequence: TGTGCCAGCAGCTTAACGGGGGGTGTCTACAATGAGCAGTTCTTC.

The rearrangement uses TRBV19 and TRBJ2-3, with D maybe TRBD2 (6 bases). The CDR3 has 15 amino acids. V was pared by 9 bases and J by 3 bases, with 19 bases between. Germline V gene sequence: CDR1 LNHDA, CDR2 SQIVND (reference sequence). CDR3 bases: TGTGCCAGCCGACTCGTGGCAGGGAGGACAGATACGCAGTATTTT. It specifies CASRLVAGRTDTQYF.

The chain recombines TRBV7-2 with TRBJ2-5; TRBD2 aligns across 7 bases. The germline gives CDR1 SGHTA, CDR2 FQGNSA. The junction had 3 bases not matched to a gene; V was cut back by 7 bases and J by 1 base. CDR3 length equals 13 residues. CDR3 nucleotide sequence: TGTGCCAGCACCGGGACTACCCAAGAGACCCAGTACTTC. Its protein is CASTGTTQETQYF. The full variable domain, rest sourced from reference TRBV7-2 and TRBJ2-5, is GAGVSQSPSNKVTEKGKDVELRCDPISGHTALYWYRQSLGQGLEFLIYFQGNSAPDKSGLPSDRFSAERTGGSVSTLTIQRTQQEDSAVYLCASTGTTQETQYFGPGTRLLVL.

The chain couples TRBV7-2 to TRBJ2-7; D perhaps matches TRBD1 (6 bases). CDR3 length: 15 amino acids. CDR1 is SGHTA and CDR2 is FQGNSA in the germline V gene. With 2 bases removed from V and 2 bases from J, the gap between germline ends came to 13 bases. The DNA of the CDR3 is TGTGCCAGCAGCTTAACGCGGACAGCGACCTACGAGCAGTACTTC. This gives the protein CASSLTRTATYEQYF.

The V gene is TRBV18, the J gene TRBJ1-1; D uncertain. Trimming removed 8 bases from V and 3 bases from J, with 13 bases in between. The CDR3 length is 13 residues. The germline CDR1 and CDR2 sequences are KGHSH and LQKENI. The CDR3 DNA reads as TGTGCCAGCCGACCCCTGAAGGACACTGAAGCTTTCTTT. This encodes CASRPLKDTEAFF.

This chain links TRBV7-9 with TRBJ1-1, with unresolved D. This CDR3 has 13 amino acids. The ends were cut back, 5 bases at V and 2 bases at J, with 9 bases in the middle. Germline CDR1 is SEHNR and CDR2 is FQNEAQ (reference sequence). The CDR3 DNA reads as TGTGCCAGCAGCCCCCCAGGCAACACTGAAGCTTTCTTT. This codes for CASSPPGNTEAFF.

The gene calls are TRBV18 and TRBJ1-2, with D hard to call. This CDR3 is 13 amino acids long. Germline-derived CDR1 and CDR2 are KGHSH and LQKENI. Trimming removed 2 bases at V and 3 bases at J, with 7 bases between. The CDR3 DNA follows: TGTGCCAGCTCACCAGGCGGGGACTATGGCTACACCTTC. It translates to CASSPGGDYGYTF.

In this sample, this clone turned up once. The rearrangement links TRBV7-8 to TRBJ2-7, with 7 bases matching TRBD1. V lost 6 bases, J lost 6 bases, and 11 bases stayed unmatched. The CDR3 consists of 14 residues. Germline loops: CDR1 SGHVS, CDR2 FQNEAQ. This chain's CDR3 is CASSRDSDFAEQYF. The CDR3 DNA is TGTGCCAGCAGTAGGGACAGTGACTTTGCCGAGCAGTACTTC.

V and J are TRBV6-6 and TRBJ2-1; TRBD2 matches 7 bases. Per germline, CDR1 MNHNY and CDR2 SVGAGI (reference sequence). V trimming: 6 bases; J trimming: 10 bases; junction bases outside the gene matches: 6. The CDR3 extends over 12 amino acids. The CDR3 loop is CASSLPLAEQFF. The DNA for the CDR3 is TGTGCCAGCAGCCTCCCACTAGCGGAGCAGTTCTTC.

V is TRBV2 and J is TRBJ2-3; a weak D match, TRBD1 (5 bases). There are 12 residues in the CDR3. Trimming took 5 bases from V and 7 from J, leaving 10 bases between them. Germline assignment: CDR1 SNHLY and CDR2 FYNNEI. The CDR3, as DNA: TGTGCCAGCAGTACCCAGGGCTATACGCAGTATTTT. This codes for CASSTQGYTQYF.

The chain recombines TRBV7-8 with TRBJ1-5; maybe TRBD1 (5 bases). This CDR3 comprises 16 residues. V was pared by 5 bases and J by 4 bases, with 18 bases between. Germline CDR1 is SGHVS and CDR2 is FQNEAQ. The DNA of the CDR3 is TGTGCCAGCAGCCCGACAGACCGCCTCGTTAATCAGCCCCAGCATTTT. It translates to CASSPTDRLVNQPQHF.

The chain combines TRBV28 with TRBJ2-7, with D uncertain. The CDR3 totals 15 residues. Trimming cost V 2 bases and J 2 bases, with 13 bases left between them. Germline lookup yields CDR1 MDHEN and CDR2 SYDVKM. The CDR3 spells CASSLGQLRAYEQYF. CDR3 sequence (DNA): TGTGCCAGCAGTTTAGGGCAGTTAAGGGCCTACGAGCAGTACTTC.

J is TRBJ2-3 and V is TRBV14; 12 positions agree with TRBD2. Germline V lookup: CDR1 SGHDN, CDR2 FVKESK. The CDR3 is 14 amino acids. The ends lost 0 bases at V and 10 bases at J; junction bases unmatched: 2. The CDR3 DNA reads TGTGCCAGCAGCCAAGAGACTAGCGGGGGCGCGCAGTATTTT. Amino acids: CASSQETSGGAQYF.

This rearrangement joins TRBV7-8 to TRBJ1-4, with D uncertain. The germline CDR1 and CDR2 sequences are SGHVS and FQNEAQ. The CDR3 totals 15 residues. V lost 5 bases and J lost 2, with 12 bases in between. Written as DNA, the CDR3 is TGTGCCAGCAGCCCGACTCTGGGGACTAATGAAAAACTGTTTTTT. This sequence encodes CASSPTLGTNEKLFF.

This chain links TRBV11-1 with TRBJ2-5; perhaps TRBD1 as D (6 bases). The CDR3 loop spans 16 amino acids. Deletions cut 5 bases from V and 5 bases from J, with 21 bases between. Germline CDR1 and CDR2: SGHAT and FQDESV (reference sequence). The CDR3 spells CASSRGYGGESETQYF. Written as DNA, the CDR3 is TGTGCCAGCAGCCGCGGTTATGGGGGCGAGTCGGAGACCCAGTACTTC.

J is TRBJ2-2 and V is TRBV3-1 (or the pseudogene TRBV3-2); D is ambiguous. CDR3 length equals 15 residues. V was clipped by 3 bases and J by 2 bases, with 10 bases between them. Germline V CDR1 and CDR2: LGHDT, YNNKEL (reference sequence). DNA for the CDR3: TGTGCCAGCAGCCACTCCGGGTATAACACCGGGGAGCTGTTTTTT. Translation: CASSHSGYNTGELFF.

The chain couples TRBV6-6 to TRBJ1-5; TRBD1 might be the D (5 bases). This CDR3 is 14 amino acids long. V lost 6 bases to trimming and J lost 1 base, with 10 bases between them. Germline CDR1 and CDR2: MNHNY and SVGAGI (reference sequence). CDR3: CASRKQESNQPQHF. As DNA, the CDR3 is TGTGCCAGCAGAAAACAGGAGAGCAATCAGCCCCAGCATTTT.

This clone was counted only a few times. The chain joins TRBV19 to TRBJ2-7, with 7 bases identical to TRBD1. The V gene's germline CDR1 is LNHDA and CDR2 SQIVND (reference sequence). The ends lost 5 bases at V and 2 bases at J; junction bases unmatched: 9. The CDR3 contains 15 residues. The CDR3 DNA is TGTGCCAGTAGTCTCGGACAGGTTCAAACCTACGAGCAGTACTTC. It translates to CASSLGQVQTYEQYF.

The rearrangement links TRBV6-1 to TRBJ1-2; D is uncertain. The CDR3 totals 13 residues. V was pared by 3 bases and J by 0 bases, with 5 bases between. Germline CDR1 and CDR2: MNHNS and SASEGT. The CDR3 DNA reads TGTGCCAGCAGTGACACTGCTAACTATGGCTACACCTTC. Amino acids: CASSDTANYGYTF.

The CDR3 DNA is TGTGCCAGCAGCCCTTCGGGGGGGCAGGGGGCAGTTCAGTACTTC. It translates to CASSPSGGQGAVQYF. This chain connects TRBV3-1 (or the pseudogene TRBV3-2) to TRBJ2-4; D assignment may be TRBD1 or TRBD2 (8 bases each). The CDR3 runs 15 residues. The ends were cut back, 4 bases at V and 11 bases at J, with 21 bases in the middle. Germline CDR1 and CDR2: LGHDT and YNNKEL (reference sequence).

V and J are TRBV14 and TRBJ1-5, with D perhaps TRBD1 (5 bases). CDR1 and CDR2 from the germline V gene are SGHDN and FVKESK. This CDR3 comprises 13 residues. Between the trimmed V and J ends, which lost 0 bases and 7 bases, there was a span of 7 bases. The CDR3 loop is CASSQDWGQPQHF. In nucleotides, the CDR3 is TGTGCCAGCAGCCAAGATTGGGGCCAGCCCCAGCATTTT.

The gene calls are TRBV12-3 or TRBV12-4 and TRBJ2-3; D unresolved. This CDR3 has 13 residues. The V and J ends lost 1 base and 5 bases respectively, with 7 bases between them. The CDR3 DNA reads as TGTGCCAGCAGTTTAGGAGAGATAGATACGCAGTATTTT. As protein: CASSLGEIDTQYF.

The CDR3 is CASSPQGSSGNTIYF. The CDR3 DNA is TGTGCCAGCAGCCCACAGGGCAGCTCTGGAAACACCATATATTTT. The chain recombines TRBV25-1 with TRBJ1-3, with D possibly being TRBD1 (6 bases). V lost 6 bases to trimming and J lost 0 bases, with 12 bases between them. The CDR3 sequence is 15 residues long. Germline V gene data show CDR1 as MGHDK and CDR2 as SYGVNS. Complete variable domain (other parts from reference TRBV25-1 and TRBJ1-3): EADIYQTPRYLVIGTGKKITLECSQTMGHDKMYWYQQDPGMELHLIHYSYGVNSTEKGDLSSESTVSRIRTEHFPLTLESARPSHTSQYLCASSPQGSSGNTIYFGEGSWLTVV.

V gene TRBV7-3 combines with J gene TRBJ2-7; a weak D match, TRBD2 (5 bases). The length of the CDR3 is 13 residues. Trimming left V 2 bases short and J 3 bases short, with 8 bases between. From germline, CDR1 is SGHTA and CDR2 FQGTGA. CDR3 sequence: CASSLGEGYEQYF. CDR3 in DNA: TGTGCCAGCAGCTTAGGAGAGGGCTACGAGCAGTACTTC. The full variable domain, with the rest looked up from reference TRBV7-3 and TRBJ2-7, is GAGVSQTPSNKVTEKGKYVELRCDPISGHTALYWYRQSLGQGPEFLIYFQGTGAADDSGLPNDRFFAVRPEGSVSTLKIQRTERGDSAVYLCASSLGEGYEQYFGPGTRLTVT.

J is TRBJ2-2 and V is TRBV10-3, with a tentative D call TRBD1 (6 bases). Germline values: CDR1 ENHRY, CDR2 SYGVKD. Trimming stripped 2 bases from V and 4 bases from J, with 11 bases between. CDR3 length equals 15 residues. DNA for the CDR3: TGTGCCATCAGTGAGACGGACAGAGCCACCGGGGAGCTGTTTTTT. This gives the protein CAISETDRATGELFF.

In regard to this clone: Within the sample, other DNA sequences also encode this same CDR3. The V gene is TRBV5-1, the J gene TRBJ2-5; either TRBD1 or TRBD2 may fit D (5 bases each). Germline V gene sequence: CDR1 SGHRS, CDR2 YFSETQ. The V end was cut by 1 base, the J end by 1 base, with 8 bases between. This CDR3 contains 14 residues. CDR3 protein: CASSLTGGQETQYF. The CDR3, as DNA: TGCGCCAGCAGCTTGACAGGAGGCCAAGAGACCCAGTACTTC.

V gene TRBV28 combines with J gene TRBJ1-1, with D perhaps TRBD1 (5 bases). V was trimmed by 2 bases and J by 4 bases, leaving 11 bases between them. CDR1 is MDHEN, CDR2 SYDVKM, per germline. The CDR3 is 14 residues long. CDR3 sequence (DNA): TGTGCCAGCAGTTTAGGGGCGGACCTCACTGAAGCTTTCTTT. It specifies CASSLGADLTEAFF.

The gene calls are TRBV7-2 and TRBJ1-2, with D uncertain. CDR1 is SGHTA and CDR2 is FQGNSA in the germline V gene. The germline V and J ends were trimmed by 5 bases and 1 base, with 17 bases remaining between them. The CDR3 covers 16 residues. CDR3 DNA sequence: TGTGCCAGCAGCCTAGACCCCATCTGGGGTAACTATGGCTACACCTTC. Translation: CASSLDPIWGNYGYTF. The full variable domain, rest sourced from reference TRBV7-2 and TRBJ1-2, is GAGVSQSPSNKVTEKGKDVELRCDPISGHTALYWYRQSLGQGLEFLIYFQGNSAPDKSGLPSDRFSAERTGGSVSTLTIQRTQQEDSAVYLCASSLDPIWGNYGYTFGSGTRLTVV.